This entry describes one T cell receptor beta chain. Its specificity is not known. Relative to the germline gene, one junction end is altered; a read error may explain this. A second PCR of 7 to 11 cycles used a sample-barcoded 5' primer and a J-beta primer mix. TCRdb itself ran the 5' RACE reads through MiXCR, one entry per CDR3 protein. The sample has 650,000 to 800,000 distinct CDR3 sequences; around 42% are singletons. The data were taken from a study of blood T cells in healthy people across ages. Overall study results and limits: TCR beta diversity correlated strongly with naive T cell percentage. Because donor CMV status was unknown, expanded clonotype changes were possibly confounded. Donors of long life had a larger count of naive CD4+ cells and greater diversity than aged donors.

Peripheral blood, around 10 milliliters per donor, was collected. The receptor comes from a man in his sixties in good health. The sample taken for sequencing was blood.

This chain's CDR3 is CASNQGIAGADTQYF. The CDR3 DNA follows: TGTGCCAGCAACCAAGGAATCGCGGGGGCAGATACGCAGTATTTT. J is TRBJ2-3 and V is TRBV3-1, with TRBD2 identical over 7 bases. Germline lookup yields CDR1 LGHDT and CDR2 YNNKEL (reference sequence). The CDR3 consists of 15 residues.